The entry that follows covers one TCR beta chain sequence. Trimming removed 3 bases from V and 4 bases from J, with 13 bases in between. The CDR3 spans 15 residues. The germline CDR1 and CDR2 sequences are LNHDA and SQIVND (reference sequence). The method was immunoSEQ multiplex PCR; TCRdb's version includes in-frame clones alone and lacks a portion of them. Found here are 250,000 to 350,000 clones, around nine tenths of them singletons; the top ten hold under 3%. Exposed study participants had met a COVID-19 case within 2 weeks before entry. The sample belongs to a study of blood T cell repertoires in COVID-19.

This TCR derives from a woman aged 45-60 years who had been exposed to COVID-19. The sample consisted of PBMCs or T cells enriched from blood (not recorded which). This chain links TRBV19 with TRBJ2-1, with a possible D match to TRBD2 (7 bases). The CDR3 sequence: CASSIRGGRYNEQFF. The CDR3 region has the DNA TGTGCCAGTAGTATCAGGGGAGGGAGATACAATGAGCAGTTCTTC.